These 3 T cell receptor beta chains were all obtained from the same sample, sequenced in a study of blood T cells in healthy people across ages. For the second PCR, which ran for about 7 to 11 cycles, a sample-barcoded 5' primer and a J-beta primer mix were used. TCRdb ran MiXCR on the 5' RACE reads and lists one entry per CDR3 protein. This repertoire shows approximately 490,000 distinct CDR3 sequences, 24% found once; its top ten account for approximately 10%. These records were also assigned to another study, of T cells of mothers and their children.

The sample taken for sequencing was blood. All receptors derive from a boy aged 5-17 years in good health.

The chain joins TRBV9 to TRBJ1-3; a possible D gene is TRBD1 (5 bases). Trimming stripped 6 bases from V and 3 bases from J, with 13 bases between. This CDR3 is built from 14 residues. Germline V gene lookup returns CDR1 SGDLS and CDR2 YYNGEE. CDR3 sequence: CASTSPGGGNTIYF. CDR3 DNA: TGTGCCAGCACCTCACCCGGGGGTGGAAACACCATATATTTT.

The chain employs TRBV11-2 and TRBJ2-5; D remains ambiguous. There are 12 residues in the CDR3. V was trimmed by 5 bases and J by 7 bases, leaving 11 bases between them. From germline, CDR1 is SGHAT and CDR2 FQNNGV. In nucleotides, the CDR3 is TGTGCCAGCAGCACCCCAATAGGGACCCAGTACTTC. Its protein is CASSTPIGTQYF.

A few counts support this clonotype. This sequence joins TRBV28 and TRBJ2-1, with TRBD2 matching 11 bases. The CDR3 is 16 amino acids. V lost 2 bases to trimming and J lost 5 bases; unmatched junction nucleotides: 5. Looked up from germline, CDR1 is MDHEN and CDR2 is SYDVKM. CDR3 nucleotides: TGTGCCAGCAGTTTAGTAGCGGGAGGGAGGCACAATGAGCAGTTCTTC. It is translated as CASSLVAGGRHNEQFF.